This T cell receptor beta chain is from a study of beta chain features in type 1 diabetes. The whole isolated RNA underwent reverse transcription, so sequencing captured expressed TCRB transcripts. Assay: immunoSEQ multiplex PCR; the TCRdb copy retains only in-frame clones and omits some. Of 900,000 or so clones in the sample, roughly 16% were seen once. Concerning this clone: The target antigen is unknown.

Overall study findings and caveats: PCR could preferentially amplify shorter templates, alike in patients and controls. Any HLA effect on TCRB rearrangement was left unresolved by small sub-analyses.

CD4+ naive, central memory, regulatory and stem cell-like memory subsets were isolated by sorting on CD45RO/CCR7/CD25/CD127/CD95/CD27. Once sorted, every population was more than 98% pure. Trimming shortened V by 1 base and J by 2 bases, and 13 bases separated the two germline ends. Germline V gene lookup returns CDR1 SGHAT and CDR2 FQNNGV. This CDR3 region has 16 residues. The origin of this receptor is a woman between 18 and 29 years old in good health. Sequencing used naive CD4+ T cells from blood. The chain uses TRBV11-2 and TRBJ2-3; D not certain. CDR3 bases: TGTGCCAGCAGCTTAGTCTCTGGTTTGGTCACAGATACGCAGTATTTT. Its protein is CASSLVSGLVTDTQYF. Complete variable domain (other parts from reference TRBV11-2 and TRBJ2-3): EAGVAQSPRYKIIEKRQSVAFWCNPISGHATLYWYQQILGQGPKLLIQFQNNGVVDDSQLPKDRFSAERLKGVDSTLKIQPAKLEDSAVYLCASSLVSGLVTDTQYFGPGTRLTVL.